A selection of T cell receptor beta chains follows, all from one sample in a study of T cells in Graves' hyperthyroidism and ophthalmopathy. MiXCR, applied by TCRdb to the multiplex PCR reads, yields one record per CDR3 protein. This repertoire shows over 500,000 distinct CDR3 sequences, 12% to 15% found once; its top ten account for approximately 15%. The specimen was blood. These receptors originate from a woman aged 40 to 55 with Graves' hyperthyroidism. Each CDR3 is given with its conserved first and last residue. A D gene is named only where the DNA matches it firmly. The size entry is marked missing in some rows and otherwise reads once, few, many or a size class.

cdr3_aa cdr3_nt clone_size j_call v_call d_call
CSAIRTGGIGEAFF TGCAGTGCTATCCGGACAGGGGGCATAGGTGAAGCTTTCTTT many TRBJ1-1 TRBV20-1 TRBD1
CASSPSKLAGGRTDTQYF TGTGCCAGCAGCCCGTCCAAACTAGCGGGAGGGCGCACAGATACGCAGTATTTT many TRBJ2-3 TRBV11-2 TRBD2
CATKKGGTGTQYF TGTGCCACGAAGAAGGGAGGTACCGGGACCCAGTACTTC many TRBJ2-5 TRBV27 NA
CASSLAGGVTRQETQYF TGCGCCAGCAGCTTGGCTGGGGGAGTGACGAGACAAGAGACCCAGTACTTC few TRBJ2-5 TRBV5-1 NA
CAWSGQTLVAFF TGTGCCTGGAGTGGACAGACCCTGGTAGCTTTCTTT NA TRBJ1-1 TRBV30 NA
CASSLTSDYTDTQYF TGTGCCAGCAGCCTGACTAGCGACTACACAGATACGCAGTATTTT many TRBJ2-3 TRBV3-1 TRBD2
CASRTGTSGRPGELFF TGTGCCAGCAGGACCGGGACTAGCGGGAGACCCGGGGAGCTGTTTTTT NA TRBJ2-2 TRBV7-9 TRBD2
CATSDAGTEIYGYTF TGTGCCACCAGTGACGCCGGGACAGAGATCTATGGCTACACCTTC many TRBJ1-2 TRBV24-1 TRBD1
CASRMGGSYEQYF TGTGCCAGCAGGATGGGGGGCTCCTACGAGCAGTACTTC many TRBJ2-7 TRBV5-6 NA
CASSLGQGIWETQYF TGTGCCAGTAGTCTGGGTCAGGGTATCTGGGAGACCCAGTACTTC NA TRBJ2-5 TRBV19 NA
CSARDLGSASTDTQYF TGCAGTGCTAGAGATCTGGGGAGTGCTAGCACAGATACGCAGTATTTT few TRBJ2-3 TRBV20-1 NA
CASRDRVGELFF TGTGCCAGTAGAGATCGGGTCGGGGAGCTGTTTTTT few TRBJ2-2 TRBV19 NA
CASSYIGGQSNEKLFF TGTGCCAGCAGTTATATCGGAGGGCAGTCAAATGAAAAACTGTTTTTT few TRBJ1-4 TRBV12-3/TRBV12-4 NA
CASSLGGGTKTQYF TGTGCCAGCAGCCTAGGGGGAGGGACGAAGACCCAGTACTTC NA TRBJ2-5 TRBV7-8 NA
CASSPGLAGAGNEQFF TGTGCCAGCAGCCCCGGACTAGCGGGAGCCGGGAATGAGCAGTTCTTC few TRBJ2-1 TRBV9 TRBD2